This T cell receptor beta chain emerged from a study of spatial heterogeneity in lung cancer. General study results and limits: Blood contained ubiquitous expanded tumor TCRs more at resection than at follow-up.

Concerning this clonotype: Its antigen is unknown.

Single TCR cDNA molecules each had their own unique molecular identifier. A single record per CDR3 protein comes from TCRdb applying MiXCR to the 5' RACE reads. The sample records 24,000 or so distinct CDR3 sequences, 3% to 3.5% being singletons. Stated time point: sample taken at primary tumor resection. Whole RNA obtained from tumor, nontumor lung or frozen PBMC underwent sequencing without sorting. There were roughly 78 donors, all of them untreated patients with early-stage non-small cell lung cancer. Specimen: PBMCs, collected at surgery. This clonotype originated in a female donor with early-stage non-small cell lung cancer.

DNA for the CDR3: TGTGCCACCAGCAGAGCGGGAGTGGGGTTTCGGCAGCCCCAGCATTTT. Translating it yields CATSRAGVGFRQPQHF. V is TRBV15 and J is TRBJ1-5, with D unresolved. Trimming removed 1 base at V and 7 bases at J, with 17 bases between. The CDR3 covers 16 residues. The V gene's germline CDR1 is LNHNV and CDR2 YYDKDF (reference sequence).